These T cell receptor beta chains were read from a single sample in a study of technical replicates of blood from a handful of donors. Assay used: immunoSEQ multiplex PCR; TCRdb lists only in-frame clones, some missing. The data contain around 72,000 clones, almost 95% of them singletons. The sample taken for sequencing was T cells isolated from PBMCs. These receptors were collected from a human donor in good health. Both conserved end residues are part of each CDR3. The D gene is left open where the match is weak. Rows give clone size only sometimes, using once, few, many, or a class for an expanded clone.

TGTGCCAGCAGGTGGTTGGGACAGGAAGCCCATGAGCAGTTCTTC,CASRWLGQEAHEQFF,TRBJ2-1,TRBV5-6,.,TRBD1
TGCAGCGTTGTGGGCCCCCTCTTCGATGCGACTGAAGCTTTCTTT,CSVVGPLFDATEAFF,TRBJ1-1,TRBV29-1,.,.
TGTGCCAGCAGTAGGCTAGCGGGAAGCAATGAGCAGTTCTTC,CASSRLAGSNEQFF,TRBJ2-1,TRBV11-2,.,TRBD2
TGCGCCAGCAGCTGGACAGGGCCGAACACCGGGGAGCTGTTTTTT,CASSWTGPNTGELFF,TRBJ2-2,TRBV5-1,.,TRBD1
TGCAGTGCTAGAGCAGACTACGAGCAGTACTTC,CSARADYEQYF,TRBJ2-7,TRBV20-1,.,.
TGTGCCAGCAGTTTCCTCCTTGGGGGGAGCAATCAGCCCCAGCATTTT,CASSFLLGGSNQPQHF,TRBJ1-5,TRBV28,.,.
TGTGCCAGCAGCTTAGACGGGAGGGCCCACGAGCAGTACTTC,CASSLDGRAHEQYF,TRBJ2-7,TRBV7-2,.,TRBD2
TGTGCCAGCAGCGCAGGACTAGCGGAAGAGACCCAGTACTTC,CASSAGLAEETQYF,TRBJ2-5,TRBV5-4,.,TRBD2
TGTGCCAGCAGCTTAGGCGGGGGGGTATTGGCGCAGTACTTC,CASSLGGGVLAQYF,TRBJ2-7,TRBV7-3,.,TRBD2
TGTGCCAGTAGTACTGGAAGGGGGAGTCTGGGGGACGGACAGCCCCAGCATTTT,CASSTGRGSLGDGQPQHF,TRBJ1-5,TRBV19,.,.
TGTGCCAGCAGTTCCGCCTCCGGGACTAGCGAGACTTACGAGCAGTACTTC,CASSSASGTSETYEQYF,TRBJ2-7,TRBV27,.,TRBD2
TGTGCCAGCAGGACAGGGGGTACCTATGGCTACACCTTC,CASRTGGTYGYTF,TRBJ1-2,TRBV5-4,.,TRBD1
TGTGCCAGCAGCCGTCTAGCGGAGTACAATGAGCAGTTCTTC,CASSRLAEYNEQFF,TRBJ2-1,TRBV7-6,.,TRBD2
TGTGCCAGCAGCTGGGGGGACGGCTACACCTTC,CASSWGDGYTF,TRBJ1-2,TRBV7-8,.,.
TGTGCCAGCACCCCCTACCTCTCTACCTACGAGCAGTACTTC,CASTPYLSTYEQYF,TRBJ2-7,TRBV6-1,.,.
TGTGCCAGCAGCGCGGTTTTTTCCTCTGGGGCCAACGTCCTGACTTTC,CASSAVFSSGANVLTF,TRBJ2-6,TRBV5-8,.,.
TGTGCCAGTAGTATTTTAGCGGGACCCGCCTACGAGCAGTACTTC,CASSILAGPAYEQYF,TRBJ2-7,TRBV19,.,TRBD2
TGTGCCAGCAGACCCAATAGCCCTGGCTACACCTTC,CASRPNSPGYTF,TRBJ1-2,TRBV2,once,.
TGTGCCAGCAGCTTAGATAGGGACAGCCTGCAGTTCTTC,CASSLDRDSLQFF,TRBJ2-1,TRBV7-9,.,TRBD1
.,CASSFTSVWNEQFF,TRBJ2-1,TRBV5-8,.,.
TGTGCCAGCAGGATCATGACAGGGTGGGGCCAAGAGACCCAGTACTTC,CASRIMTGWGQETQYF,TRBJ2-5,TRBV27,.,TRBD1
TGTGCCAGCAGTTCCGAGCGGGAGGTGATTGAGCAGTACTTC,CASSSEREVIEQYF,TRBJ2-7,TRBV28,.,TRBD2
TGTGCCAGCAGCTCGGGACTCCGGACAGGGGAAGAGACCCAGTACTTC,CASSSGLRTGEETQYF,TRBJ2-5,TRBV5-4,.,TRBD1
TGCAGCGTTGAGAGCGGACAGCAGTTCTTC,CSVESGQQFF,TRBJ2-1,TRBV29-1,few,.
TGTGCCAGCAGCTTAGATGGGCTAGCGGGAGGCTTCTACAATGAGCAGTTCTTC,CASSLDGLAGGFYNEQFF,TRBJ2-1,TRBV11-3,.,TRBD2
TGTGCCTGGAGCGGGGGGGAGGAGTATGGCTACACCTTC,CAWSGGEEYGYTF,TRBJ1-2,TRBV30,few,.